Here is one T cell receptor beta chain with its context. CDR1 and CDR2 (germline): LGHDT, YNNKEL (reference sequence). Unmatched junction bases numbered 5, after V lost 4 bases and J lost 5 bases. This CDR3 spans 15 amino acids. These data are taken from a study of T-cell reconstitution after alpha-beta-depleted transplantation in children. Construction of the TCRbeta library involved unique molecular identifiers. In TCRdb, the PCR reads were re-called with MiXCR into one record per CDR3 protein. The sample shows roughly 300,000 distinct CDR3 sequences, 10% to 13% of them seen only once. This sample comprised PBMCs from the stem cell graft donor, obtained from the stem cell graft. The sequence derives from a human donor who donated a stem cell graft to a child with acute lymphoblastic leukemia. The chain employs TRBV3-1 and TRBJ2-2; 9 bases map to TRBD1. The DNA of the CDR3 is TGTGCCAGCAGCCCCGGGACAGGGCGTACCGGGGAGCTGTTTTTT. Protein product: CASSPGTGRTGELFF. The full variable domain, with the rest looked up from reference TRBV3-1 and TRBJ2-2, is DTAVSQTPKYLVTQMGNDKSIKCEQNLGHDTMYWYKQDSKKFLKIMFSYNNKELIINETVPNRFSPKSPDKAHLNLHINSLELGDSAVYFCASSPGTGRTGELFFGEGSRLTVL.